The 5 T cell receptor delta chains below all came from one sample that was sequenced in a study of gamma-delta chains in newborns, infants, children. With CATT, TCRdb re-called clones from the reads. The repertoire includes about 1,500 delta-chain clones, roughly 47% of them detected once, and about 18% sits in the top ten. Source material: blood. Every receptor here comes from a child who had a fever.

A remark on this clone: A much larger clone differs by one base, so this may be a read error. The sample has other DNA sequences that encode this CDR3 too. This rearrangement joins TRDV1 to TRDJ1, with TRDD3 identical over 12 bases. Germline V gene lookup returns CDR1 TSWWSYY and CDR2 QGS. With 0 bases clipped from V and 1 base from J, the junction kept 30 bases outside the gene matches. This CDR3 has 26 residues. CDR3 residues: CALGELLEVLGKRLGDTRGITDKLIF. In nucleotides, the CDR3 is TGTGCTCTTGGGGAACTACTGGAAGTACTTGGTAAGCGGCTGGGGGATACGCGCGGGATCACCGATAAACTCATCTTT.

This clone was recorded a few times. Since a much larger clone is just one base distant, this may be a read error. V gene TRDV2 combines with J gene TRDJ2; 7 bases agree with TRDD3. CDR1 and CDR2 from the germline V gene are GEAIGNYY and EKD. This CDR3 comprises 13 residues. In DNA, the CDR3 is TGTGCCTGTGACACCTGGGGGACAGCACAACCCTTCTTT. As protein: CACDTWGTAQPFF.

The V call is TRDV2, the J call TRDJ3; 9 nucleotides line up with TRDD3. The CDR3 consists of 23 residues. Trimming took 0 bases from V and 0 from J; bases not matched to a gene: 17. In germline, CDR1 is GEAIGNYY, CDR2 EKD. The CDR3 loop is CACDTVSSITGGRRSWDTRQMFF. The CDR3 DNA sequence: TGTGCCTGTGACACCGTCTCCTCGATTACTGGGGGACGCCGCTCCTGGGACACCCGACAGATGTTTTTC.

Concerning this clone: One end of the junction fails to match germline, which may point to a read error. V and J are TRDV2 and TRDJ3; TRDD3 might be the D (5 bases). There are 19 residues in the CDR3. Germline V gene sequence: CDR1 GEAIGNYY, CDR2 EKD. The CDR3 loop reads CACDTAGGPESWDARQMFF. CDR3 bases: TGTGCCTGTGACACTGCCGGGGGCCCCGAATCCTGGGACGCCCGACAGATGTTTTTC.

The CDR3 nucleotides read TGTGCCTTTCCCGCACGGGGATGGAAATGCTGCGATAAACTCATCTTT. It encodes CAFPARGWKCCDKLIF. This chain connects TRDV3 to TRDJ1; D perhaps matches TRDD3 (6 bases). Germline-derived CDR1 and CDR2 are TVYSNPD and GDNSRS (reference sequence). The ends were cut back, 2 bases at V and 4 bases at J, with 23 bases in the middle. This CDR3 has 16 amino acids.